This TCR beta chain was captured in a study of blood T cell repertoires in COVID-19. The overall study: Sites across the United States, Italy and Spain contributed samples from acute and convalescent COVID-19. T cells, B-cell-depleted T cells, or PBMCs supplied cDNA or gDNA.

Germline V lookup: CDR1 SQVTM, CDR2 ANQGSEA. This CDR3 region has 15 residues. Between the trimmed V and J ends, which lost 1 base and 5 bases, there was a span of 17 bases. Original analysis: Reference gene primer amplification gave nucleated cell count estimates. The data were produced by immunoSEQ multiplex PCR, yet TCRdb's version contains in-frame clones alone and is incomplete. V and J calls and clone size are copied from that table; D and trimming were computed from the DNA. The top ten hold approximately 26% of the sample, which has 170,000 or so clones, approximately 79% seen once. The source material was peripheral blood. This chain joins TRBV29-1 and TRBJ2-5; D remains ambiguous. The clonotype comes from an older woman with acute or convalescent COVID-19. CDR3 DNA: TGCAGCGTTGAAGCCCGCCTGGGCCCTTCGGAGACCCAGTACTTC. Protein sequence: CSVEARLGPSETQYF.